This is a list of T cell receptor beta chains from one sample in a study of neurological immune-mediated disorders. Each CDR3 protein gets one entry after TCRdb re-called the 5' RACE reads with MiXCR. The sample has roughly 76,000 distinct CDR3 sequences; roughly 13% are singletons. Source material: PBMCs. These receptors were obtained from a woman in her forties or fifties in good health. CDR3s include the opening cysteine and the closing phenylalanine or tryptophan. Fields, in order: V gene, J gene, D gene, clone size, CDR3 DNA, CDR3 protein. The D gene is left open where the match is weak. Clone size appears in some rows only: once, few, many, or a class for an expanded clone.

TRBV12-3/TRBV12-4,TRBJ1-1,-,many,TGTGCCAGCAGTTTCTATTTGAACACTGAAGCTTTCTTT,CASSFYLNTEAFF
TRBV10-3,TRBJ1-2,-,many,TGTGCCATCAGTGAGTTTGGGAGTTGGGGCTATGGCTACACCTTC,CAISEFGSWGYGYTF
TRBV20-1,TRBJ2-1,-,many,TGCAGTGCTAGAGATCGGGGCAGGGGACGGGAGCAGTTCTTC,CSARDRGRGREQFF
TRBV20-1,TRBJ2-3,TRBD2,many,TGCAGTGCTAGAGGGTCTAGCGGTCCGACAGATACGCAGTATTTT,CSARGSSGPTDTQYF
TRBV5-1,TRBJ2-1,-,many,TGCGCCAGCGGGGTTTTCAGTGGCAGATTCAATGAGCAGTTCTTC,CASGVFSGRFNEQFF
TRBV5-1,TRBJ1-1,-,many,TGCGCCAGCAGCTTGGAGGATTTGAACACTGAAGCTTTCTTT,CASSLEDLNTEAFF
TRBV7-3,TRBJ2-1,-,many,TGTGCCAGCAGCCCCCAACCGGGACCCTACAATGAGCAGTTCTTC,CASSPQPGPYNEQFF
TRBV6-5,TRBJ2-4,-,many,TGTGCCAGCAGTTCCGGTACGGACTGGAAAAACATTCAGTACTTC,CASSSGTDWKNIQYF
TRBV6-6,TRBJ2-5,-,many,TGTGCCAGCACCAACCAGGATCCTCAAGAGACCCAGTACTTC,CASTNQDPQETQYF
TRBV6-6,TRBJ1-3,-,once,TGTGCCAGCAGTTACTCGTCTCTGTCAGGTGGAAAGACAATATATTTT,CASSYSSLSGGKTIYF
TRBV7-9,TRBJ2-3,TRBD2,-,TGTGCCAGCAGCTTAGTCTCTGCGGGAGAGAGCACAGATACGCAGTATTTT,CASSLVSAGESTDTQYF
TRBV5-1,TRBJ2-2,TRBD2,many,TGCGCCAGCAGCTTGGATAGCGGGAGACGGGTCGGGGAGCTGTTTTTT,CASSLDSGRRVGELFF
TRBV20-1,TRBJ2-2,TRBD2,many,TGCAGTACCCGACTGCGCGGGGGGAGCACCGGGGAGCTGTTTTTT,CSTRLRGGSTGELFF
TRBV12-3/TRBV12-4,TRBJ1-5,TRBD1,many,TGTGCCAGCAGTTTATCAGGGGGAGGCCAGCCCCAGCATTTT,CASSLSGGGQPQHF
TRBV7-2,TRBJ2-5,-,many,TGTGCCAGCAGCTTAGCCTGGGGGCAGGGATTGCGTGGGACCCAGTACTTC,CASSLAWGQGLRGTQYF
TRBV28,TRBJ2-1,-,many,TGTGCCAGCACCCCCGGGGACAACTCCTACAATGAGCAGTTCTTC,CASTPGDNSYNEQFF
TRBV20-1,TRBJ2-5,-,many,TGCAGTGCTAGATACGGCCTAGCGGAGACCCAGTACTTC,CSARYGLAETQYF
TRBV29-1,TRBJ2-7,-,many,TGCAGCGTTCAAAGGCGTGGCTCCTACGAGCAGTACTTC,CSVQRRGSYEQYF
TRBV20-1,TRBJ2-7,-,few,TGCAGTGCTACCGACTCCGGGACTGGAGACGAGCAGTACTTC,CSATDSGTGDEQYF
TRBV5-1,TRBJ2-4,TRBD1,few,TGCGCCAGCAGTTATGACGGGACAGTCGGGAACATTCAGTACTTC,CASSYDGTVGNIQYF
TRBV20-1,TRBJ2-1,-,many,TGCAGTGCTCCTGGGACTCGCGAGCAGTTCTTC,CSAPGTREQFF
TRBV5-5,TRBJ2-7,-,many,TGTGCCAGCAGCTTGTCACGGGGGTCTTTCTACGAGCAGTACTTC,CASSLSRGSFYEQYF
TRBV20-1,TRBJ1-1,-,many,TGCAGTGCTAGAGTCGGGTTGGGTAGGAACACTGAAGCTTTCTTT,CSARVGLGRNTEAFF
TRBV29-1,TRBJ2-7,TRBD1,many,TGCAGCGCCGTTCCCGGGGGACAGGGGACCGAGCAGTACTTC,CSAVPGGQGTEQYF
TRBV18,TRBJ2-1,TRBD2,many,TGTGCCAGCTCACCACGGCTAGCGGGGTACAATGAGCAGTTCTTC,CASSPRLAGYNEQFF
TRBV5-1,TRBJ2-3,TRBD1,many,TGCGCCAGCGCTACCTCGGACAGGCGGGGCACAGATACGCAGTATTTT,CASATSDRRGTDTQYF
TRBV5-1,TRBJ2-7,-,few,TGCGCCAGCAGCTTGGCGGCCGGGACGACCTACGAGCAGTACTTC,CASSLAAGTTYEQYF
TRBV28,TRBJ2-7,TRBD1,many,TGTGCCAGCAACGATCCCGGGACAGGGGAGCACGAGCAGTACTTC,CASNDPGTGEHEQYF
TRBV15,TRBJ2-1,-,many,TGTGCCACCAGCAGAGATCTCGGGGGGCGCGGCAATGAGCAGTTCTTC,CATSRDLGGRGNEQFF
TRBV5-1,TRBJ2-5,-,many,TGCGCCAGCAACAAGGGAGAGACCCAGTACTTC,CASNKGETQYF
TRBV5-1,TRBJ2-3,TRBD1,many,TGCGCTACGCAGACAGGGGGCTGGAAAGATACGCAGTATTTT,CATQTGGWKDTQYF
TRBV15,TRBJ2-1,-,many,TGTGCCACCAGCACAAAACGGGACAACTCCTACAATGAGCAGTTCTTC,CATSTKRDNSYNEQFF
TRBV5-1,TRBJ2-2,TRBD2,many,TGCGCCAGCAGCTTGGATGGACTAGCGGGGGGTAACACCGGGGAGCTGTTTTTT,CASSLDGLAGGNTGELFF
TRBV7-8,TRBJ2-7,-,many,TGTGCCAGCAGCTCCCTAACAGGGCCCTACGAGCAGTACTTC,CASSSLTGPYEQYF
TRBV5-1,TRBJ2-5,-,many,TGCGCCAGCGGTCACTCACTCGTCCCCCAAGAGACCCAGTACTTC,CASGHSLVPQETQYF
TRBV25-1,TRBJ2-2,TRBD1,few,TGTGCCAGCACCAACAGGGGAGCCACCGGGGAGCTGTTTTTT,CASTNRGATGELFF
TRBV12-3/TRBV12-4,TRBJ1-5,TRBD1,few,TGTGCCAGCAGGGCGGGACAGGTGATTCAGCCCCAGCATTTT,CASRAGQVIQPQHF
TRBV20-1,TRBJ1-6,-,-,TGCAGTGCTGGGGTAGGGGAGGGTAGATATTCACCCCTCCACTTT,CSAGVGEGRYSPLHF
TRBV20-1,TRBJ2-5,TRBD2,many,TGCAGTGCAATTCCGGGACTAGCGGCAGAGACCCAGTACTTC,CSAIPGLAAETQYF
TRBV9,TRBJ2-5,-,-,TGTGCCAGCAGCGAACAGGAGGGGACCCAGTACTTC,CASSEQEGTQYF
TRBV5-1,TRBJ1-3,-,many,TGCGCCAGCAGCTTGGGAACGGGGCCGGTTGGAAACACCATATATTTT,CASSLGTGPVGNTIYF
TRBV5-1,TRBJ2-3,-,many,TGCGCCAGCAGCTACGGGAGTCGGAGCACAGATACGCAGTATTTT,CASSYGSRSTDTQYF
TRBV24-1,TRBJ2-3,TRBD2,many,TGTGCCACCAGTGATCCTAGCGGGAGGTTTGGAGATACGCAGTATTTT,CATSDPSGRFGDTQYF
TRBV2,TRBJ2-3,TRBD2,many,TGTGCCAGCAGTGATGGGGGGGGACGCCGCACAGATACGCAGTATTTT,CASSDGGGRRTDTQYF